This entry concerns a single TCR beta chain. What it binds is unknown. The data derive from a study of long-term antiretroviral therapy in people with HIV. Overall study findings and caveats: ART adherence, viral resistance and therapy changes went undocumented. Regardless of time point, clones expanded before ART dominated the repertoire.

The germline V gene encodes CDR1 SGHRS and CDR2 YFSETQ. Trimming stripped 3 bases from V and 4 bases from J, with 13 bases between. The CDR3 runs to 14 residues. Survey level was the resolution at which the v3.0 immunoSEQ assay ran. TCRdb's table, derived via immunoSEQ multiplex PCR, lists solely in-frame clones and lacks some. The sample shows 9,500 to 15,000 clones, about three quarters of them seen only once. The receptor was derived from a man in his forties or fifties with HIV. Material: unsorted PBMCs, obtained 3.1 years before starting antiretroviral therapy. The chain links TRBV5-1 to TRBJ2-5; no definite D call. CDR3 coding DNA: TGCGCCAGCAGCTCTGTTGTGGTTCCAGAGACCCAGTACTTC. Translating gives CASSSVVVPETQYF.